The clone carrying this T cell receptor (beta chain) was found once. TCRdb's copy holds only in-frame clones and misses some; the assay was immunoSEQ multiplex PCR. Seen here are under 130,000 clones, around 82% observed once, and the top ten hold 13%. The sample is drawn from a study of control samples from healthy donors and cancer patients. CDR1 MNHEY and CDR2 SMNVEV come from the germline V gene (reference sequence). The CDR3 is made up of 15 amino acids. Trimming stripped 6 bases from V and 4 bases from J, with 18 bases between. Source material: blood. The clonotype comes from a woman in her forties or fifties in good health. The V call is TRBV27, the J call TRBJ1-2; the D gene is possibly TRBD1 (6 bases). CDR3 in amino acids: CASSRQAISPYGYTF. The DNA of the CDR3 is TGTGCCAGCAGCCGACAGGCGATCTCCCCCTATGGCTACACCTTC.